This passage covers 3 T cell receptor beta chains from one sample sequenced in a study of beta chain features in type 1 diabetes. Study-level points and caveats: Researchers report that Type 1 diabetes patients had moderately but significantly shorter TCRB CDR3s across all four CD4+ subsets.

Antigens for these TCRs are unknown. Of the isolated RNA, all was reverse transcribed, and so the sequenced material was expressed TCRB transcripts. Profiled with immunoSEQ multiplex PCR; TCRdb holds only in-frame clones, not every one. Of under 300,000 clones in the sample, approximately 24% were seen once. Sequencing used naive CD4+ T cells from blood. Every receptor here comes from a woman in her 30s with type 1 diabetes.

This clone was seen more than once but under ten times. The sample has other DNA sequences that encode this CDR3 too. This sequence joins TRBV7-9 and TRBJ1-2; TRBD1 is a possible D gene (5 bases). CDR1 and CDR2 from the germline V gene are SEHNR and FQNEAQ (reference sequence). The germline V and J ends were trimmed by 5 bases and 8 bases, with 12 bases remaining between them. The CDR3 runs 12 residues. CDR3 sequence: CASSLQGSGYTF. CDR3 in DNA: TGTGCCAGCAGCCTCCAGGGTTCCGGCTACACCTTC.

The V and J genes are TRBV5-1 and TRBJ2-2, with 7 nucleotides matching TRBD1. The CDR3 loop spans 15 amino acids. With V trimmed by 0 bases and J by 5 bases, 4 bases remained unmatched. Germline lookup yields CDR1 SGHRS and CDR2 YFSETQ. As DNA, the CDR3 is TGCGCCAGCAGCTTGGACAGGGGTTTTACCGGGGAGCTGTTTTTT. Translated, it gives CASSLDRGFTGELFF.

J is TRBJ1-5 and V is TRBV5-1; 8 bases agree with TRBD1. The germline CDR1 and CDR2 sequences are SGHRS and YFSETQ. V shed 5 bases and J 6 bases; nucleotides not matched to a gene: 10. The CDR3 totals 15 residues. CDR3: CASRWGQERIQPQHF. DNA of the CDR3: TGCGCCAGCAGGTGGGGACAGGAGAGGATTCAGCCCCAGCATTTT.